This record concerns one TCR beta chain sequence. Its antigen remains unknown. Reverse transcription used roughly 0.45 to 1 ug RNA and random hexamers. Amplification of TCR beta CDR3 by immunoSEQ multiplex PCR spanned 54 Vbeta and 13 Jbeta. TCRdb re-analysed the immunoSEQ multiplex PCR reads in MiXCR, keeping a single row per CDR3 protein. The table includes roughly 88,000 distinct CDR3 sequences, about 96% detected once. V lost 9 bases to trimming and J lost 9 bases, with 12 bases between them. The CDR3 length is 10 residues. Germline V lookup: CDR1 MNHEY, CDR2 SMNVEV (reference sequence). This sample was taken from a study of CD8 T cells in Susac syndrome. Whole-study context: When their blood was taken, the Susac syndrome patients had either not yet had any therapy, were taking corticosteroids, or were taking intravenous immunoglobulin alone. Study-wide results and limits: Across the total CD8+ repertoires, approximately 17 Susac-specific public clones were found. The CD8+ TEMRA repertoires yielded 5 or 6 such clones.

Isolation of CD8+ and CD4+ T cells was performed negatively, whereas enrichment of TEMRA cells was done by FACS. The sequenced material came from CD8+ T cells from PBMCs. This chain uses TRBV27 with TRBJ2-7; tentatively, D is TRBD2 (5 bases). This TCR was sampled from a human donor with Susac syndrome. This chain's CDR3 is CARLDPAQYF. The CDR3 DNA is TGTGCCAGACTAGACCCCGCGCAGTACTTC.